At least ten counts were recorded for the clone carrying this T cell receptor beta chain. Its antigen remains unidentified. The data belong to a study of identical twins. Each CDR3 protein is one row after TCRdb ran MiXCR on the 5' RACE reads. Of hundreds of thousands of distinct CDR3 sequences listed, approximately 7.8% were seen once; the top ten hold about 5.8%. There are 15 residues in the CDR3. V was cut by 0 bases and J by 0 bases, with 7 bases left in between. Per the germline V gene, CDR1 is SGDLS and CDR2 is YYNGEE. General study findings and limits: Within monozygotic twins, out-of-frame TCR alpha sharing was underestimated by the models.

These data also formed part of another study, on yellow fever vaccine responses in identical twins.

The genes are TRBV9 and TRBJ1-5; D gene uncertain. Specimen: CD8+ T cells sorted from blood. The TCR comes from a woman between 18 and 29 years old in good health. CDR3 amino acids: CASSVGDNSNQPQHF. CDR3 DNA: TGTGCCAGCAGCGTAGGAGACAATAGCAATCAGCCCCAGCATTTT.